This T cell receptor (beta chain) was identified during a study of cytomegalovirus exposure and HLA in healthy donors. The method was immunoSEQ multiplex PCR; TCRdb's version includes in-frame clones alone and lacks a portion of them. The sample contains around 230,000 clones, roughly 86% of which appear only once. V dropped 0 bases and J dropped 4 bases, with 9 bases sitting between them. Germline loops: CDR1 SGHNT, CDR2 YYREEE (reference sequence). The length of the CDR3 is 14 residues. V and J are TRBV5-4 and TRBJ2-3; no definite D call. The sequence was obtained from a woman aged 25 to 39 in good health and CMV-seropositive. Specimen: PBMCs. The CDR3, as DNA: TGTGCCAGCAGCTTGGGAGGAGCAGCAGATACGCAGTATTTT. The encoded protein is CASSLGGAADTQYF.